This section outlines one T cell receptor beta chain sequence together with its context. The antigen is unknown. The source of the sample is a study of T cells in localized non-small cell lung cancer. The V end lost 4 bases, the J end lost 3 bases, and 7 bases lay between the germline ends. The CDR3 sequence is 13 residues long. The germline V gene encodes CDR1 SGHNT and CDR2 YENEEA. Profiling relied on immunoSEQ multiplex PCR, and the TCRdb table lists in-frame clones only, not all of them. The sample holds about 23,000 clones, 75% to 95% seen once. General study results and limits: Uninvolved adjacent lung had more T cell clonality than any other tissue, topping tumor. A median of 57 of the top 100 tumor clones appeared in adjacent lung, which was paired and uninvolved. Heterogeneity remains possible because sequencing was limited to only one tumor region.

Sequenced material: peripheral blood, taken before any cancer treatment. This chain links TRBV11-3 with TRBJ2-4, with unresolved D. The clonotype comes from a woman aged 35-70 years with stage I lung adenocarcinoma. CDR3 loop: CASSSRVKNIQYF. CDR3 sequence (DNA): TGTGCCAGCAGCTCACGGGTCAAAAACATTCAGTACTTC.